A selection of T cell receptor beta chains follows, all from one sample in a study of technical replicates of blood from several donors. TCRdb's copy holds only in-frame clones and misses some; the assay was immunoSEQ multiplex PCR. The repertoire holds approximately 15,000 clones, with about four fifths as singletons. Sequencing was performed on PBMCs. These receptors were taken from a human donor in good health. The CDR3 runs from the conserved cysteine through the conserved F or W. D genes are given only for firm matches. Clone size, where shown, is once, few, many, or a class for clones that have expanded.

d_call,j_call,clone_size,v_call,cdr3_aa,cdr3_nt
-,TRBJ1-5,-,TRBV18,CASSQNKDSNQPQHF,TGTGCCAGCTCACAAAACAAAGATAGCAATCAGCCCCAGCATTTT
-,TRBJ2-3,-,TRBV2,CASSWESTDTQYF,TGTGCCAGCAGTTGGGAGAGCACAGATACGCAGTATTTT
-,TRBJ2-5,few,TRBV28,CASSPTGVQETQYF,TGTGCCAGCAGTCCGACAGGCGTCCAAGAGACCCAGTACTTC
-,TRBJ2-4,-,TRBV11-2,CASSSGTENIQYF,TGTGCCAGCAGCAGCGGCACTGAAAACATTCAGTACTTC
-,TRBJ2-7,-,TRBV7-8,CASSLEFGRGSGYEQYF,TGTGCCAGCAGCTTAGAGTTTGGGAGGGGGTCGGGCTACGAGCAGTACTTC
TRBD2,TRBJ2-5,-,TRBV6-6,CASSYSISGGRKTQYF,TGTGCCAGCAGTTACTCGATTTCGGGGGGTAGGAAGACCCAGTACTTC
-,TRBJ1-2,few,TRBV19,CASRSPGNNYGYTF,TGTGCCAGTAGATCTCCGGGAAACAACTATGGCTACACCTTC
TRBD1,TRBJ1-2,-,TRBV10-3,CAISGDRGLTSYGYTF,TGTGCCATCAGTGGGGACAGGGGATTGACTAGCTATGGCTACACCTTC
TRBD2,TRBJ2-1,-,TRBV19,CASSTGGGGPYNEQFF,TGTGCCAGTAGTACGGGGGGTGGCGGGCCATACAATGAGCAGTTCTTC
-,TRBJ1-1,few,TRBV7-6,CASSYRFEDTEAFF,TGTGCCAGCAGCTACAGGTTCGAGGACACTGAAGCTTTCTTT
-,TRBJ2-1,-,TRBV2,CASSESQLSSYNEQFF,TGTGCCAGCAGTGAATCACAGCTGAGCTCCTACAATGAGCAGTTCTTC
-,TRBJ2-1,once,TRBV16,CASSQYGLALYNEQFF,TGTGCCAGCAGCCAATACGGCCTAGCGCTCTACAATGAGCAGTTCTTC
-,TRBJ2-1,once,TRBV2,CASSVDTDNEQFF,TGTGCCAGCAGCGTGGACACCGACAATGAGCAGTTCTTC
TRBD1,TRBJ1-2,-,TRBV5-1,CASSLGVGTAYGYTF,TGCGCCAGCAGCTTGGGGGTGGGGACAGCCTATGGCTACACCTTC